This section outlines one T cell receptor (beta chain) sequence together with its context. Antigen unknown. Regarding treatment: 15 to 20 received Ad26.COV2.S at low or high dose, single or two shots; 5 received placebo; per-sample allocation not given. Sampling occurred on day 63 after the first vaccine or placebo injection. An 18-55-year-old adult in Boston served as donor. This entry comes from a study of Ad26.COV2.S vaccination and SARS-CoV-2 variants. Across the study: Donor was one of the participants in the Ad26.COV2.S arm of the COV1001 trial.

The CDR3 length is 15 residues. The V segment lost 6 bases and the J segment 7 bases; nucleotides outside the gene matches: 9. Germline V CDR1 and CDR2: MDHEN, SYDVKM. Sequenced by immunoSEQ multiplex PCR; TCRdb stores in-frame clones only, minus some. The sample has 500,000 or so clones, roughly 89% seen once. General study points: Substantial response breadth was reportedly seen for spike-specific CD8+ and CD4+ T cells after vaccination. Vaccine and placebo recipients had similar non-spike TCR breadth.

The clonotype comes from a person aged 18-65 years who received the Ad26.COV2.S COVID-19 vaccine or a placebo. The V call is TRBV28, the J call TRBJ1-5, with 10 positions matching TRBD1. The source material was peripheral blood, sampled in a trial of Ad26.COV2.S vaccine versus placebo. In DNA form, the CDR3 reads TGTGCCAGCAGGAAAGGACAGGGGGTGATACAGCCCCAGCATTTT. Translation: CASRKGQGVIQPQHF.